What follows are 22 T cell receptor beta chains derived from one specimen sequenced in a study of blood T cell repertoires in COVID-19. The assay was immunoSEQ multiplex PCR, and TCRdb's table has in-frame clones only and misses some. The data hold roughly 160,000 clones, with roughly 80% observed a single time. The specimen was PBMCs or T cells enriched from blood (not recorded which). These receptor sequences come from a woman aged 40 to 50 with acute COVID-19.

The V call is TRBV2, the J call TRBJ2-2; the D gene is possibly TRBD1 (6 bases). Trimming took off 4 bases at V and 4 bases at J, with 13 bases between the two ends. The germline V gene encodes CDR1 SNHLY and CDR2 FYNNEI. This CDR3 spans 15 amino acids. CDR3 sequence reads: CASSVQGMSTGELFF. CDR3 sequence (DNA): TGTGCCAGCAGTGTGCAGGGGATGAGCACCGGGGAGCTGTTTTTT.

At least ten counts were recorded for this clone. This chain's CDR3 is CASSECGRGTCNEQFF. CDR3 nucleotide sequence: TGCGCCAGCAGTGAGTGCGGGAGAGGCACCTGCAATGAGCAGTTCTTC. V and J are TRBV10-1 and TRBJ2-1, with 7 positions matching TRBD2. CDR3 length: 16 residues. Germline assignment: CDR1 WNHNN and CDR2 SYGVQD (reference sequence). V lost 1 base to trimming and J lost 6 bases; unmatched junction nucleotides: 9.

This clone was observed a handful of times. The chain joins TRBV10-3 to TRBJ2-1, with 10 positions matching TRBD2. The V and J ends lost 3 bases and 5 bases, in that order; junction bases with no gene match: 4. The CDR3 contains 15 residues. CDR1 ENHRY and CDR2 SYGVKD come from the germline V gene. CDR3 protein: CAISDGTSDNNEQFF. In nucleotides, the CDR3 is TGTGCCATCAGTGACGGGACTAGCGACAACAATGAGCAGTTCTTC.

V is TRBV4-2 and J is TRBJ2-3; tentatively, D is TRBD2 (6 bases). Germline CDR1 and CDR2: LGHNA and YNFKEQ. The CDR3 has 16 amino acids. V shed 1 base and J shed 2 bases, with 13 bases lying between them. CDR3 region: CASSQGVGGATDTQYF. CDR3 in DNA: TGTGCCAGCAGCCAAGGCGTGGGCGGGGCCACAGATACGCAGTATTTT.

The rearrangement links TRBV7-9 to TRBJ1-4; 8 nucleotides align to TRBD1. This CDR3 region has 17 residues. V trimming: 2 bases; J trimming: 4 bases; junction bases outside the gene matches: 9. In germline, CDR1 is SEHNR, CDR2 FQNEAQ (reference sequence). CDR3 sequence (DNA): TGTGCCAGCAGCTTATCTAAGGACAGGGTCGGTAATGAAAAACTGTTTTTT. Protein sequence: CASSLSKDRVGNEKLFF. The variable domain in full, completed from reference TRBV7-9 and TRBJ1-4, reads DTGVSQNPRHKITKRGQNVTFRCDPISEHNRLYWYRQTLGQGPEFLTYFQNEAQLEKSRLLSDRFSAERPKGSFSTLEIQRTEQGDSAMYLCASSLSKDRVGNEKLFFGSGTQLSVL.

The chain combines TRBV12-3 or TRBV12-4 with TRBJ1-1; maybe TRBD1 (6 bases). The V gene lost 3 bases and the J gene lost 11 bases, with 16 bases spanning the gap. CDR3 length equals 13 residues. CDR3 protein: CASSFTPRGGAFF. The CDR3 DNA sequence: TGTGCCAGCAGTTTTACGCCCCGGGGGGGCGCTTTCTTT.

This clone was counted between two and nine times. The rearrangement uses TRBV24-1 and TRBJ1-1; the D is unclear. The CDR3 totals 13 residues. V shed 5 bases and J shed 4 bases, with 10 bases lying between them. From germline, CDR1 is KGHDR and CDR2 SFDVKD. CDR3 region: CATSVEEGTEAFF. CDR3 DNA: TGTGCCACCAGTGTAGAGGAGGGCACTGAAGCTTTCTTT.

The chain recombines TRBV11-3 with TRBJ1-4; perhaps TRBD1 as D (6 bases). The CDR3 covers 14 residues. V dropped 5 bases and J dropped 7 bases, with 14 bases sitting between them. The germline gives CDR1 SGHNT, CDR2 YENEEA. CDR3 residues: CASSGDTKAEKLFF. The DNA of the CDR3 is TGTGCCAGCAGCGGGGACACTAAGGCTGAAAAACTGTTTTTT.

The gene calls are TRBV5-6 and TRBJ1-2; 8 nucleotides agree with TRBD1. The CDR3 runs 17 residues. V shed 4 bases, J shed 0 bases, and the junction held 11 bases outside the gene matches. In germline, CDR1 is SGHDT, CDR2 YYEEEE. This chain's CDR3 is CASSPKDRVSPNYGYTF. The CDR3 nucleotides read TGTGCCAGCAGCCCGAAGGACAGGGTCTCACCTAACTATGGCTACACCTTC. The full variable domain, rest sourced from reference TRBV5-6 and TRBJ1-2, is DAGVTQSPTHLIKTRGQQVTLRCSPKSGHDTVSWYQQALGQGPQFIFQYYEEEERQRGNFPDRFSGHQFPNYSSELNVNALLLGDSALYLCASSPKDRVSPNYGYTFGSGTRLTVV.

This clone has ten or more counts. J is TRBJ2-2 and V is TRBV29-1; D is ambiguous. Trimming removed 3 bases from V and 4 bases from J, with 3 bases in between. Germline loops: CDR1 SQVTM, CDR2 ANQGSEA. The CDR3 has 11 amino acids. CDR3 coding DNA: TGCAGCGTTGAGAGCACCGGGGAGCTGTTTTTT. Protein product: CSVESTGELFF.

The chain recombines TRBV21-1 with TRBJ2-2; the table's D call of TRBD2 was not tested on the DNA. TRBV21-1 is a known pseudogene. The CDR3 runs 18 residues. The CDR3 spells CASSNAGTSGANTGELFF. The CDR3 DNA sequence: TGTGCCAGCAGCAACGCCGGGACTAGCGGAGCGAACACCGGGGAGCTGTTTTTT.

This clone was seen more than once but under ten times. The rearrangement uses TRBV10-3 and TRBJ1-1; 7 positions match TRBD1. With V trimmed by 7 bases and J by 4 bases, 6 bases remained unmatched. The CDR3 runs to 13 residues. Germline assignment: CDR1 ENHRY and CDR2 SYGVKD. This CDR3 reads CAIKIAGGTEAFF. The CDR3 region has the DNA TGTGCCATCAAGATAGCAGGGGGCACTGAAGCTTTCTTT.

The chain recombines TRBV27 with TRBJ1-3; D remains unclear. V lost 5 bases, J lost 4 bases, and 12 bases lay in between. The CDR3 has 14 residues. CDR1 and CDR2 from the germline V gene are MNHEY and SMNVEV (reference sequence). CDR3 residues: CASSDWGAGNTIYF. CDR3 nucleotides: TGTGCCAGCAGTGATTGGGGAGCCGGAAACACCATATATTTT.

This sequence joins TRBV2 and TRBJ1-5; tentatively, D is TRBD1 (6 bases). With 6 bases removed from V and 3 bases from J, the gap between germline ends came to 21 bases. The CDR3 sequence is 17 residues long. Germline values: CDR1 SNHLY, CDR2 FYNNEI. The CDR3 DNA reads TGTGCCAGCAGGGGGGCCACAGGGTGGCGTGCCAATCAGCCCCAGCATTTT. As protein: CASRGATGWRANQPQHF.

The rearrangement uses TRBV14 and TRBJ2-3, with D hard to call. The CDR3 has 16 residues. Trimming took 3 bases from V and 1 from J, leaving 14 bases between them. Germline V CDR1 and CDR2: SGHDN, FVKESK. The CDR3 loop is CASSHTRIRGTDTQYF. CDR3 DNA sequence: TGTGCCAGCAGCCACACAAGGATTCGGGGCACAGATACGCAGTATTTT.

The chain joins TRBV28 to TRBJ2-2, with a tentative D call TRBD1 (6 bases). CDR1 and CDR2 from the germline V gene are MDHEN and SYDVKM. There are 16 residues in the CDR3. V lost 7 bases to trimming and J lost 6 bases, with 21 bases between them. The CDR3 is CASIRSGAQRAGELFF. The CDR3 DNA reads as TGTGCCAGCATCCGCTCAGGGGCCCAGCGTGCCGGGGAGCTGTTTTTT.

This rearrangement joins TRBV12-5 to TRBJ1-1, with D tentatively TRBD1 (5 bases). CDR1 is LGHNT, CDR2 FRNRAP, per germline. The CDR3 length is 14 residues. V lost 1 base and J 8 bases, leaving 14 bases between the germline ends. CDR3 region: CASGLGGLEGEAFF. The CDR3 DNA sequence: TGTGCTAGTGGTTTGGGGGGCCTGGAGGGAGAAGCTTTCTTT. Together with reference TRBV12-5 and TRBJ1-1, the CDR3 gives the full variable domain: DARVTQTPRHKVTEMGQEVTMRCQPILGHNTVFWYRQTMMQGLELLAYFRNRAPLDDSGMPKDRFSAEMPDATLATLKIQPSEPRDSAVYFCASGLGGLEGEAFFGQGTRLTVV.

The genes are TRBV4-1 and TRBJ2-1; the D gene is possibly TRBD1 (5 bases). Trimming stripped 0 bases from V and 8 bases from J, with 14 bases between. CDR1 MGHRA and CDR2 YSYEKL come from the germline V gene. This CDR3 contains 15 residues. CDR3 residues: CASSQDPQGRDEQFF. In DNA form, the CDR3 reads TGCGCCAGCAGCCAAGATCCTCAGGGAAGGGATGAGCAGTTCTTC.

The chain combines TRBV18 with TRBJ1-6; no clear D. The length of the CDR3 is 15 residues. Per the germline V gene, CDR1 is KGHSH and CDR2 is LQKENI. V was cut by 3 bases and J by 7 bases, with 13 bases left in between. Here the CDR3 DNA reads TGTGCCAGCTCACCTTTAGGCGGCACCAATTCACCCCTCCACTTT. Residues: CASSPLGGTNSPLHF. Based on the CDR3 plus reference TRBV18 and TRBJ1-6, the full variable domain is NAGVMQNPRHLVRRRGQEARLRCSPMKGHSHVYWYRQLPEEGLKFMVYLQKENIIDESGMPKERFSAEFPKEGPSILRIQQVVRGDSAAYFCASSPLGGTNSPLHFGNGTRLTVT.

The rearrangement joins TRBV2 to TRBJ2-2; 9 bases line up with TRBD2. The V segment lost 3 bases and the J segment 0 bases; nucleotides outside the gene matches: 2. The CDR3 totals 16 residues. Per germline, CDR1 SNHLY and CDR2 FYNNEI. As DNA, the CDR3 is TGTGCCAGCAGTGAGCCTAGCGGGGCGAACACCGGGGAGCTGTTTTTT. Residues: CASSEPSGANTGELFF.

CDR3 in amino acids: CASSLGLAGYEQFF. For the CDR3, the DNA is TGTGCCAGCTCACTCGGACTAGCGGGATATGAGCAGTTCTTC. The chain uses TRBV18 and TRBJ2-1, with 12 bases lining up with TRBD2. Trimming took 4 bases from V and 8 from J; bases not matched to a gene: 3. The CDR3 length is 14 residues. Germline loops: CDR1 KGHSH, CDR2 LQKENI.

J is TRBJ1-2 and V is TRBV6-5, with 8 bases matching TRBD1. V dropped 6 bases and J dropped 7; count of bases not matched to a gene: 7. The CDR3 loop spans 13 amino acids. Germline-derived CDR1 and CDR2 are MNHEY and SVGAGI. CDR3 sequence reads: CASSWGQAGGYTF. CDR3 coding DNA: TGTGCCAGCAGCTGGGGACAGGCGGGTGGCTACACCTTC.